Following are 20 T cell receptor beta chains from one sample sequenced in a study of control samples from healthy donors and cancer patients. Profiled with immunoSEQ multiplex PCR; TCRdb holds only in-frame clones, not every one. Of about 44,000 clones listed, approximately 87% were seen once; the top ten hold 10% to 13%. Sequenced sample: PBMCs. All receptors derive from a woman in her fifties or sixties with lung cancer.

The genes are TRBV6-6 and TRBJ1-1; TRBD1 matches at 8 bases. Germline V gene data show CDR1 as MNHNY and CDR2 as SVGAGI (reference sequence). This CDR3 contains 15 residues. Unmatched junction bases numbered 5, after V lost 5 bases and J lost 0 bases. Here the CDR3 DNA reads TGTGCCAGCAGTGGGGGGACAGGACTGAACACTGAAGCTTTCTTT. This sequence encodes CASSGGTGLNTEAFF.

The CDR3 sequence is CASSMEPDTQYF. As DNA, the CDR3 is TGCGCCAGCAGCATGGAACCAGATACGCAGTATTTT. The rearrangement uses TRBV5-1 and TRBJ2-3; D call uncertain. The CDR3 contains 12 residues. Per the germline V gene, CDR1 is SGHRS and CDR2 is YFSETQ. The V and J ends lost 4 bases and 4 bases respectively, with 7 bases between them.

This clone was seen once. The V and J genes are TRBV29-1 and TRBJ1-2; no clear D gene. The V gene's germline CDR1 is SQVTM and CDR2 ANQGSEA. CDR3 length equals 13 residues. Trimming cost V 4 bases and J 7 bases, with 16 bases left between them. For the CDR3, the DNA is TGCAGCGTTGCTGTCACTCAGGTCTCTGGCTACACCTTC. Protein sequence: CSVAVTQVSGYTF.

This chain links TRBV11-3 with TRBJ2-7; 7 bases fit TRBD2. The CDR3 sequence is 15 residues long. Germline V gives CDR1 SGHNT, CDR2 YENEEA. The V gene end was trimmed by 1 base and the J gene end by 2 bases; junction bases not matched to a gene: 5. CDR3 residues: CASSLGASGTYEQYF. As DNA, the CDR3 is TGTGCCAGCAGCTTAGGGGCTAGCGGTACCTACGAGCAGTACTTC.

In its sample, this clone was seen once. The J gene is TRBJ2-7, the V gene TRBV19; no reliable D call. V lost 1 base and J 1 base, leaving 5 bases between the germline ends. Germline V CDR1 and CDR2: LNHDA, SQIVND (reference sequence). The CDR3 is 13 residues long. The CDR3, as DNA: TGTGCCAGTAGTATAGTCGGTTCCTACGAGCAGTACTTC. As protein: CASSIVGSYEQYF. Combining the CDR3 with reference TRBV19 and TRBJ2-7 gives the whole variable domain DGGITQSPKYLFRKEGQNVTLSCEQNLNHDAMYWYRQDPGQGLRLIYYSQIVNDFQKGDIAEGYSVSREKKESFPLTVTSAQKNPTAFYLCASSIVGSYEQYFGPGTRLTVT.

The chain carries TRBV6-6 and TRBJ2-7; no reliable D call. The germline V gene encodes CDR1 MNHNY and CDR2 SVGAGI (reference sequence). Trimming removed 5 bases at V and 1 base at J, with 3 bases between. The CDR3 consists of 11 residues. CDR3: CASSQSYEQYF. The CDR3 region has the DNA TGTGCCAGCAGTCAGTCCTACGAGCAGTACTTC.

The CDR3 DNA follows: TGTGCCAGCAGCCCAGGAGCAGGGTACACCGGGGAGCTGTTTTTT. It specifies CASSPGAGYTGELFF. V is TRBV27 and J is TRBJ2-2; D possibly corresponds to TRBD1 (5 bases). Germline V gene lookup returns CDR1 MNHEY and CDR2 SMNVEV (reference sequence). The CDR3 runs to 15 residues. Trimming removed 6 bases from V and 3 bases from J, with 14 bases in between.

This chain uses TRBV24-1 with TRBJ1-2; maybe TRBD1 (5 bases). The V end lost 2 bases, the J end lost 7 bases, and 10 bases lay between the germline ends. Germline lookup yields CDR1 KGHDR and CDR2 SFDVKD. This CDR3 is built from 13 residues. The CDR3 loop is CATSDSGFGGYTF. The CDR3 region has the DNA TGTGCCACCAGTGATTCAGGGTTTGGTGGCTACACCTTC.

The rearrangement uses TRBV7-9 and TRBJ1-1; 8 bases agree with TRBD1. Germline CDR1 is SEHNR and CDR2 is FQNEAQ (reference sequence). Trimming cost V 2 bases and J 6 bases; bases outside gene matches: 8. This CDR3 region has 15 residues. CDR3 coding DNA: TGTGCCAGCAGCTTAAACCAGGGGGCGCCCCCTGAAGCTTTCTTT. Amino acid sequence: CASSLNQGAPPEAFF.

Here the CDR3 reads CASRGRIRSNTIYF. In DNA, the CDR3 is TGTGCCAGCAGGGGTCGTATCAGGTCGAACACCATATATTTT. The rearrangement links TRBV6-5 to TRBJ1-3; no definite D call. The ends were cut back, 6 bases at V and 7 bases at J, with 16 bases in the middle. Germline CDR1 reads MNHEY; CDR2 reads SVGAGI. This CDR3 is built from 14 residues.

The CDR3 reads CASSQVAASNQPQHF. The CDR3 bases are TGTGCCAGCAGCCAAGTGGCGGCGAGCAATCAGCCCCAGCATTTT. The chain is built from TRBV4-2 and TRBJ1-5, with D unclear. Trimming cost V 1 base and J 1 base, with 8 bases left between them. The length of the CDR3 is 15 residues. From germline, CDR1 is LGHNA and CDR2 YNFKEQ.

The chain combines TRBV6-6 with TRBJ2-1; no clear D. Between the trimmed V and J ends, which lost 4 bases and 11 bases, there was a span of 15 bases. Germline CDR1 MNHNY, CDR2 SVGAGI (reference sequence). The length of the CDR3 is 13 residues. CDR3: CASSSARMDKQFF. CDR3 DNA: TGTGCCAGCAGTTCCGCTAGGATGGATAAGCAGTTCTTC.

This clone was counted a single time. This chain links TRBV28 with TRBJ2-4, with D hard to call. In germline, CDR1 is MDHEN, CDR2 SYDVKM. This CDR3 spans 13 amino acids. Trimming pared 6 bases from V and 1 base from J, leaving 7 bases between. In nucleotides, the CDR3 is TGTGCCAGCAGAGAGACGGCCAAAAACATTCAGTACTTC. It specifies CASRETAKNIQYF.

The chain recombines TRBV18 with TRBJ2-1; 7 bases agree with TRBD1. The J segment lost 8 bases and the V segment lost 4 bases, leaving 11 bases of the junction unmatched. The CDR3 runs 15 residues. CDR1 is KGHSH, CDR2 LQKENI, per germline. The CDR3, as DNA: TGTGCCAGCTCACTGGGACAGTCAGGCTTCTATGAGCAGTTCTTC. Translating gives CASSLGQSGFYEQFF.

J is TRBJ2-1 and V is TRBV7-9; tentative D call: TRBD2 (7 bases). The V gene's germline CDR1 is SEHNR and CDR2 FQNEAQ (reference sequence). The CDR3 is 13 amino acids. Between the trimmed V and J ends, which lost 5 bases and 12 bases, there was a span of 17 bases. CDR3 sequence (DNA): TGTGCCAGCAGCCCTAGCGGCGGGGACACGCAGTTCTTC. Encoded protein: CASSPSGGDTQFF.

The J gene is TRBJ2-2, the V gene TRBV7-3, with D perhaps matching TRBD1 or TRBD2 (5 bases each). The V end lost 6 bases, the J end lost 7 bases, and 15 bases lay between the germline ends. The CDR3 loop spans 14 amino acids. Germline loops: CDR1 SGHTA, CDR2 FQGTGA. The CDR3 nucleotides are TGTGCCAGCAGTCCCCGGGGTAGGGGCGGGGAGCTGTTTTTT. Translating it yields CASSPRGRGGELFF.

Here the CDR3 reads CASSPAGFRAEAFF. The CDR3 bases are TGTGCCAGCAGTCCCGCCGGGTTTAGGGCCGAGGCTTTCTTT. The chain employs TRBV28 and TRBJ1-1; D is uncertain. Germline CDR1 reads MDHEN; CDR2 reads SYDVKM. The CDR3 length is 14 residues. V was trimmed by 5 bases and J by 11 bases, leaving 21 bases between them.

V usage is TRBV5-5 and J usage is TRBJ2-3; D gene unclear. Germline V CDR1 and CDR2: SGHKS, YYEKEE (reference sequence). There are 15 residues in the CDR3. V dropped 0 bases and J dropped 3 bases, with 11 bases sitting between them. The CDR3: CASSLAPSRTDTQYF. The CDR3, as DNA: TGTGCCAGCAGCTTGGCCCCCTCTCGGACAGATACGCAGTATTTT.

This clone appeared a few times. The chain uses TRBV6-5 and TRBJ1-1; unclear D gene. The germline V and J ends were trimmed by 5 bases and 0 bases, with 4 bases remaining between them. The CDR3 sequence is 12 residues long. In germline, CDR1 is MNHEY, CDR2 SVGAGI. CDR3 sequence: CASSPLNTEAFF. The DNA of the CDR3 is TGTGCCAGCAGTCCACTGAACACTGAAGCTTTCTTT.

The chain employs TRBV12-3 or TRBV12-4 and TRBJ1-2, with 8 nucleotides matching TRBD1. With V trimmed by 3 bases and J by 7 bases, 4 bases remained unmatched. The length of the CDR3 is 13 residues. The CDR3 spells CASSLQGASGYTF. CDR3 in DNA: TGTGCCAGCAGTTTGCAGGGGGCGAGTGGCTACACCTTC.